This T cell receptor beta chain is drawn from a study of T-cell memory formation after mild COVID-19. In the study overall: Most TCR clusters belonged to a single donor.

Only one count was recorded for this clonotype. This CDR3 comprises 14 residues. Trimming removed 5 bases from V and 1 base from J, with 11 bases in between. Germline values: CDR1 SGHVS, CDR2 FQNEAQ. TCRdb re-analysed the 5' RACE reads in MiXCR, keeping a single row per CDR3 protein. The profile shows nearly 200,000 distinct CDR3 sequences, approximately 20% of them singletons. The sample taken for sequencing was PBMCs or a T cell subset sorted from them (not recorded which). V is TRBV7-8 and J is TRBJ1-1; D remains unclear. The TCR sequence derives from an adult woman who had mild COVID-19 (a few samples of this study predate the infection). Cell type and time point are not known. CDR3 loop: CASSPREGNTEAFF. Written as DNA, the CDR3 is TGTGCCAGCAGCCCCCGCGAAGGGAACACTGAAGCTTTCTTT. The entire variable domain, with the rest obtained from reference TRBV7-8 and TRBJ1-1, is as follows: GAGVSQSPRYKVAKRGQDVALRCDPISGHVSLFWYQQALGQGPEFLTYFQNEAQLDKSGLPSDRFFAERPEGSVSTLKIQRTQQEDSAVYLCASSPREGNTEAFFGQGTRLTVV.